Listed here is a single T cell receptor beta chain. The entry originates in a study of control samples from healthy donors and cancer patients. This CDR3 comprises 14 residues. Germline V gives CDR1 MNHEY, CDR2 SVGAGI. The V end lost 6 bases, the J end lost 5 bases, and 16 bases lay between the germline ends. Assay used: immunoSEQ multiplex PCR; TCRdb lists only in-frame clones, some missing. The sample contains about 200,000 clones, about nine tenths of which appear only once. The clonotype comes from a man aged 25-40 years in good health. The sample was blood. The chain uses TRBV6-5 and TRBJ1-1; TRBD1 might be the D (6 bases). Here the CDR3 reads CASSSRGEFTEAFF. The CDR3, as DNA: TGTGCCAGCAGCTCAAGGGGGGAGTTTACTGAAGCTTTCTTT.